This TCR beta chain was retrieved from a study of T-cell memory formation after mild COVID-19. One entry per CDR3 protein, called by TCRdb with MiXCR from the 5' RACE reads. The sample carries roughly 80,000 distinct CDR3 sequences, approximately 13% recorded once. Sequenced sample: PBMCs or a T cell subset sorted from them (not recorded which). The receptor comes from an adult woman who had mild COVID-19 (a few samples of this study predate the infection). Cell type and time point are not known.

CDR3 residues: CSAREGFVNNQPQHF. CDR3 in DNA: TGCAGTGCTAGAGAGGGGTTCGTGAACAATCAGCCCCAGCATTTT. V is TRBV20-1 and J is TRBJ1-5; D is unclear. Trimming removed 0 bases from V and 3 bases from J, with 12 bases in between. This CDR3 region has 15 residues. Germline V CDR1 and CDR2: DFQATT, SNEGSKA (reference sequence).